One and the same sample provided the 18 T cell receptor beta chains below, sequenced in a study of cytomegalovirus exposure and HLA in healthy donors. Use of 60 Vbeta and 13 Jbeta primers characterized the PCR. The table came from immunoSEQ multiplex PCR; TCRdb's copy has only in-frame clones and leaves some out. Found here are 150,000 to 170,000 clones, 80% of them singletons; the top ten hold around 13%. The specimen was PBMCs. All receptors derive from a man younger than 45 in good health and CMV-seropositive.

Remarks on this clone: The junction does not match germline at one end; this may be a read error. The chain recombines TRBV7-2 with TRBJ2-7; D is undetermined. This CDR3 contains 13 residues. From germline, CDR1 is SGHTA and CDR2 FQGNSA. CDR3 protein: CASGLQIPYEQYF. The DNA for the CDR3 is TGTGCCAGCGGCTTACAGATTCCCTACGAGCAGTACTTC.

This clone occurred once. This chain links TRBV19 with TRBJ2-7; 7 bases line up with TRBD1. Germline CDR1 and CDR2: LNHDA and SQIVND (reference sequence). This CDR3 contains 14 residues. Losses at the gene ends were 10 bases for V and 0 bases for J; bases not matched to a gene: 9. CDR3 loop: CATKGTEGSYEQYF. CDR3 DNA: TGTGCCACAAAAGGGACAGAGGGCTCCTACGAGCAGTACTTC. Variable domain in full (rest from reference TRBV19 and TRBJ2-7): DGGITQSPKYLFRKEGQNVTLSCEQNLNHDAMYWYRQDPGQGLRLIYYSQIVNDFQKGDIAEGYSVSREKKESFPLTVTSAQKNPTAFYLCATKGTEGSYEQYFGPGTRLTVT.

The J gene is TRBJ2-5, the V gene TRBV5-4; D is possibly TRBD1 (5 bases). Near its end, the DNA agrees better with TRBJ2-7, so the J call may be wrong. The CDR3 has 12 amino acids. The germline V gene has CDR1 SGHNT and CDR2 YYREEE (reference sequence). The CDR3, as DNA: TGTGCCAGCAGCCACGACAGCTACGAGCAGTACTTC. It yields the protein CASSHDSYEQYF.

V usage is TRBV18 and J usage is TRBJ1-1, with D possibly TRBD1 on 5 matching bases. Germline V gene sequence: CDR1 KGHSH, CDR2 LQKENI. V lost 0 bases and J 1 base, leaving 9 bases between the germline ends. The CDR3 length is 15 residues. CDR3 amino acids: CASSPPSGSNTEAFF. The CDR3 region has the DNA TGTGCCAGCTCACCACCGTCAGGGTCGAACACTGAAGCTTTCTTT.

The V gene is TRBV18, the J gene TRBJ2-3; 11 positions match TRBD2. V shed 2 bases, J shed 1 base, and the junction held 8 bases outside the gene matches. The CDR3 has 18 residues. CDR1 KGHSH and CDR2 LQKENI come from the germline V gene. CDR3 DNA sequence: TGTGCCAGCTCACCATTCCCACTACTAGCGGGGGGCACAGATACGCAGTATTTT. This translates into CASSPFPLLAGGTDTQYF.

This chain links TRBV6-5 with TRBJ2-5, with TRBD2 as a possible D gene (7 bases). The closer fit of TRBJ2-7 to the DNA end suggests the J call may be wrong. The CDR3 runs to 14 residues. Germline V gives CDR1 MNHEY, CDR2 SVGAGI. CDR3 sequence: CASARGPGSYEQYF. DNA for the CDR3: TGTGCCAGCGCGCGGGGGCCAGGGTCCTACGAGCAGTACTTC.

The CDR3 nucleotides are TGCGCCAGCAGCAAAGCCGGGACTAGCGGACAAAAAGAGACCCAGTACTTC. Protein sequence: CASSKAGTSGQKETQYF. The chain has TRBV4-1 and TRBJ2-5, with 11 bases identical to TRBD2. Germline V gives CDR1 MGHRA, CDR2 YSYEKL. V trimming: 5 bases; J trimming: 3 bases; junction bases outside the gene matches: 11. This CDR3 comprises 17 residues.

This chain joins TRBV5-1 and TRBJ2-7; a weak D match, TRBD2 (7 bases). Trimming took 0 bases from V and 3 from J, leaving 16 bases between them. This CDR3 has 16 residues. Germline CDR1 and CDR2: SGHRS and YFSETQ. CDR3 bases: TGCGCCAGCAGCTTGGGGAGTGGGGGGGCTCTCTACGAGCAGTACTTC. Amino acids: CASSLGSGGALYEQYF.

The CDR3 sequence is CASSLGGANEKLFF. In nucleotides, the CDR3 is TGTGCCAGCAGTTTAGGAGGGGCTAATGAAAAACTGTTTTTT. The chain combines TRBV28 with TRBJ1-4; D is perhaps TRBD1 (5 bases). The CDR3 sequence is 14 residues long. Between the trimmed V and J ends, which lost 2 bases and 3 bases, there was a span of 7 bases. Germline V gene data show CDR1 as MDHEN and CDR2 as SYDVKM.

There are a few counts of this clone. This chain connects TRBV6-1 to TRBJ1-1; D is possibly TRBD1 (5 bases). The CDR3 runs 14 residues. The V end was cut by 6 bases, the J end by 5 bases, with 16 bases between. Germline CDR1 is MNHNS and CDR2 is SASEGT. The CDR3 bases are TGTGCCAGCAGCGCCCGGGGGGGGAGGACTGAAGCTTTCTTT. Its translation is CASSARGGRTEAFF.

J is TRBJ2-7 and V is TRBV5-1; TRBD2 matches 11 bases. With 0 bases clipped from V and 2 bases from J, the junction kept 1 base outside the gene matches. Germline CDR1 reads SGHRS; CDR2 reads YFSETQ. This CDR3 comprises 15 residues. The CDR3 reads CASSLASGRPYEQYF. CDR3 DNA sequence: TGCGCCAGCAGCTTGGCTAGCGGGAGGCCCTACGAGCAGTACTTC.

The V call is TRBV2, the J call TRBJ1-2; D gene uncertain. The CDR3 is made up of 14 amino acids. The V and J ends lost 0 bases and 2 bases respectively, with 7 bases between them. CDR1 SNHLY and CDR2 FYNNEI come from the germline V gene. The CDR3 DNA follows: TGTGCCAGCAGTGAAGCGTTCAGAAACTATGGCTACACCTTC. This sequence encodes CASSEAFRNYGYTF.

The chain links TRBV29-1 to TRBJ1-4; 8 bases fit TRBD1. Germline V CDR1 and CDR2: SQVTM, ANQGSEA. Trimming at V came to 6 bases and at J to 3 bases, leaving 6 bases not matched to a gene. The CDR3 is made up of 14 amino acids. The CDR3 DNA reads TGCAGCGTATACACAGGGGGGTCTAATGAAAAACTGTTTTTT. This translates into CSVYTGGSNEKLFF.

The gene calls are TRBV30 and TRBJ1-1; D not resolved. From germline, CDR1 is GTSNPN and CDR2 SVGIG (reference sequence). The ends were cut back, 1 base at V and 1 base at J, with 7 bases in the middle. The CDR3 is made up of 13 amino acids. The CDR3 coding sequence is TGTGCCTGGAGTGAGACGGGGAACACTGAAGCTTTCTTT. Translated: CAWSETGNTEAFF.

The chain has TRBV9 and TRBJ2-7; TRBD1 matches 7 bases. The CDR3 extends over 14 amino acids. The V and J ends lost 3 bases and 6 bases, in that order; junction bases with no gene match: 9. The germline gives CDR1 SGDLS, CDR2 YYNGEE. In nucleotides, the CDR3 is TGTGCCAGCAGCGCGGGACAGTCGGCCTCCGAGCAGTACTTC. Protein: CASSAGQSASEQYF.

The CDR3: CASSPLGATNYGYTF. For the CDR3, the DNA is TGTGCCAGCAGCCCCTTGGGGGCTACTAACTATGGCTACACCTTC. The gene calls are TRBV28 and TRBJ1-2; tentatively, D is TRBD1 (6 bases). CDR1 is MDHEN and CDR2 is SYDVKM in the germline V gene. This CDR3 spans 15 amino acids. Trimming pared 6 bases from V and 0 bases from J, leaving 14 bases between.

The V call is TRBV9, the J call TRBJ1-1; unclear D gene. The germline V gene encodes CDR1 SGDLS and CDR2 YYNGEE. V lost 3 bases and J lost 4, with 16 bases in between. The CDR3 sequence is 15 residues long. This CDR3 reads CASSGPQARRTEAFF. The CDR3 nucleotides read TGTGCCAGCAGCGGGCCTCAGGCCCGGCGCACTGAAGCTTTCTTT.

This chain links TRBV18 with TRBJ1-1; TRBD1 agrees at 7 bases. Germline assignment: CDR1 KGHSH and CDR2 LQKENI. V lost 3 bases and J lost 5; bases outside the gene matches: 9. The CDR3 totals 15 residues. CDR3 region: CASSPGPYRGTEAFF. DNA of the CDR3: TGTGCCAGCTCACCGGGGCCGTACAGGGGAACTGAAGCTTTCTTT. Combining the CDR3 with reference TRBV18 and TRBJ1-1 gives the whole variable domain NAGVMQNPRHLVRRRGQEARLRCSPMKGHSHVYWYRQLPEEGLKFMVYLQKENIIDESGMPKERFSAEFPKEGPSILRIQQVVRGDSAAYFCASSPGPYRGTEAFFGQGTRLTVV.